This TCR beta chain is drawn from a study of control samples from healthy donors and cancer patients. V was pared by 2 bases and J by 4 bases, with 14 bases between. The CDR3 runs 14 residues. Per germline, CDR1 GTSNPN and CDR2 SVGIG (reference sequence). Profiling relied on immunoSEQ multiplex PCR, and the TCRdb table lists in-frame clones only, not all of them. This table has tens of thousands of clones, approximately 87% appearing once. The sequence derives from a man aged 55 to 70 in good health. Sequenced sample: blood. V is TRBV30 and J is TRBJ2-5, with D perhaps matching TRBD1 or TRBD2 (5 bases each). The CDR3 sequence: CAWSTLWGRETQYF. CDR3 DNA sequence: TGTGCCTGGAGTACATTATGGGGACGAGAGACCCAGTACTTC.